Presented here are 12 T cell receptor beta chains from one specimen sequenced in a study of T cells in Graves' hyperthyroidism and ophthalmopathy. RNA transcripts were the template for amplifying TCR beta CDR3 regions. The primer set for the first-round RT-PCR of the TCR CDR3 was HTBI. TCRdb reprocessed the multiplex PCR reads via MiXCR and lists one record per CDR3 protein. The sample carries more than 150,000 distinct CDR3 sequences, about 18% recorded once. The sample comprised blood. The receptors originated from a woman aged 45-60 years with Graves' hyperthyroidism.

The rearrangement links TRBV25-1 to TRBJ2-7; 9 bases are shared with TRBD1. With V trimmed by 5 bases and J by 8 bases, 7 bases remained unmatched. This CDR3 has 13 residues. Germline V gene sequence: CDR1 MGHDK, CDR2 SYGVNS. The CDR3 coding sequence is TGTGCCAGCAGTTGGACAGGGGCTAGGAAGCAGTACTTC. It is translated as CASSWTGARKQYF.

This clonotype occurred many times. The V gene is TRBV7-9, the J gene TRBJ2-5; no clear D gene. Germline V gene data show CDR1 as SEHNR and CDR2 as FQNEAQ (reference sequence). The CDR3 spans 16 residues. Trimming shortened V by 4 bases and J by 0 bases, and 15 bases separated the two germline ends. CDR3 sequence reads: CASSSSAEQYQETQYF. The CDR3 bases are TGTGCCAGCAGCTCCAGTGCAGAACAGTACCAAGAGACCCAGTACTTC.

This clonotype was found many times. The chain employs TRBV28 and TRBJ1-5, with TRBD1 identical over 7 bases. V lost 3 bases and J lost 2; bases outside the gene matches: 7. Germline V gene data show CDR1 as MDHEN and CDR2 as SYDVKM. CDR3 length: 16 residues. As DNA, the CDR3 is TGTGCCAGCAGTTTTGTGGGGACAGATGGCAATCAGCCCCAGCATTTT. Translated, it gives CASSFVGTDGNQPQHF.

There are many counts of this clonotype. The chain employs TRBV12-3 or TRBV12-4 and TRBJ1-4, with TRBD1 matching 9 bases. Trimming cost V 5 bases and J 10 bases; bases outside gene matches: 8. This CDR3 spans 14 amino acids. The CDR3 reads CASSLLQGAGKLFF. CDR3 nucleotide sequence: TGTGCCAGCAGTCTCCTACAGGGGGCGGGAAAACTGTTTTTT.

Many counts were recorded for this clonotype. This sequence joins TRBV7-9 and TRBJ1-5; unclear D gene. Germline CDR1 reads SEHNR; CDR2 reads FQNEAQ (reference sequence). There are 15 residues in the CDR3. The V gene lost 1 base and the J gene lost 6 bases, with 13 bases spanning the gap. DNA of the CDR3: TGTGCCAGCAGCTTAGGACCAAACTCTGGTCAGCCCCAGCATTTT. Its translation: CASSLGPNSGQPQHF.

This clonotype was detected many times. The V call is TRBV7-6, the J call TRBJ2-2, with D possibly TRBD1 on 5 matching bases. This CDR3 region has 18 residues. V shed 2 bases and J shed 6 bases, with 22 bases lying between them. Germline assignment: CDR1 SGHVS and CDR2 FNYEAQ. The CDR3 region has the DNA TGTGCCAGCAGCTTAAACCCCTCCCCAGGGTATCTCGCCGGGGAGCTGTTTTTT. As protein: CASSLNPSPGYLAGELFF.

In its sample, this clonotype was seen many times. The chain couples TRBV6-2 or TRBV6-3 to TRBJ1-2; D call uncertain. The V gene's germline CDR1 is MNHEY and CDR2 SVGEGT. CDR3 length: 11 amino acids. V shed 5 bases and J shed 5 bases, with 6 bases lying between them. The CDR3, as DNA: TGTGCCAGCAGTCCGGGGTATGGCTACACCTTC. Translated: CASSPGYGYTF.

This clonotype was detected many times. CDR3 DNA sequence: TGTGCCAGCAGCTTAAGGGGCCCCGGGACAGGGCCCCATGAGCAGTTCTTC. Encoded protein: CASSLRGPGTGPHEQFF. The chain combines TRBV11-3 with TRBJ2-1; 9 bases align to TRBD1. The V and J ends lost 2 bases and 8 bases, in that order; junction bases with no gene match: 13. Germline V gives CDR1 SGHNT, CDR2 YENEEA. CDR3 length: 17 amino acids.

Notes on this clonotype: Relative to the germline gene, one junction end is altered; a read error may explain this. In DNA, the CDR3 is TGTGCCAGCAGTTACTCGACCGCCAGGATCACTCATAGCAGTCAGCGCCAGCATTTT. Its protein is CASSYSTARITHSSQRQHF. J is TRBJ1-5 and V is TRBV6-2 or TRBV6-3; D unresolved. The germline CDR1 and CDR2 sequences are MNHEY and SVGEGT. The CDR3 sequence is 19 residues long.

The table lists this clonotype with a few counts. The gene calls are TRBV9 and TRBJ2-7, with 9 bases that match TRBD2. Losses at the gene ends were 0 bases for V and 3 bases for J; bases not matched to a gene: 4. The CDR3 has 15 amino acids. Germline CDR1 is SGDLS and CDR2 is YYNGEE. Here the CDR3 reads CASSVAASGVYEQYF. The CDR3 DNA is TGTGCCAGCAGCGTAGCGGCTAGCGGGGTCTACGAGCAGTACTTC.

This clonotype was observed at least ten times. The chain employs TRBV10-3 and TRBJ1-5; D gene uncertain. There are 14 residues in the CDR3. V gave up 2 bases and J gave up 3 bases, with 8 bases separating them. Germline V gene sequence: CDR1 ENHRY, CDR2 SYGVKD. Here the CDR3 reads CAISEGGPNQPQHF. In DNA form, the CDR3 reads TGTGCCATCAGTGAGGGTGGCCCCAATCAGCCCCAGCATTTT.

Many counts were recorded for this clonotype. The chain carries TRBV7-2 and TRBJ1-1, with TRBD1 identical over 9 bases. The CDR3 totals 16 residues. J lost 1 base, V lost 8 bases, and 11 bases had no gene match. CDR1 SGHTA and CDR2 FQGNSA come from the germline V gene. The CDR3 here is CASYPGQGTSNTEAFF. The CDR3 coding sequence is TGTGCCAGCTACCCGGGACAGGGTACTTCGAACACTGAAGCTTTCTTT.